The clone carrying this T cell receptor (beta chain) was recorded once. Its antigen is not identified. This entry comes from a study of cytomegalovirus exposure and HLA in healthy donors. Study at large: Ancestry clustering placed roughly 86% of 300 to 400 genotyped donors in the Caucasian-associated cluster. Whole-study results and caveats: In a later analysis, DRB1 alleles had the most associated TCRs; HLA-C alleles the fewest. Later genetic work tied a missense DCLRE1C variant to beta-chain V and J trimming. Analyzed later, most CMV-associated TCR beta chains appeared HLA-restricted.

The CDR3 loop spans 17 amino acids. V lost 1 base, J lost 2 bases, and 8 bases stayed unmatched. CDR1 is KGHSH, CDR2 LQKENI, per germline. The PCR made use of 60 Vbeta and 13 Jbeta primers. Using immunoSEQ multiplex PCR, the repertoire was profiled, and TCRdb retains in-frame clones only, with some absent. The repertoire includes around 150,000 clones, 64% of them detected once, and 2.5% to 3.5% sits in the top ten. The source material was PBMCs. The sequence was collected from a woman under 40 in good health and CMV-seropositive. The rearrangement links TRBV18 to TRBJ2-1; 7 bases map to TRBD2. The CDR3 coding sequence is TGTGCCAGCTCACCACGGTCCTCTAGCGGACCCTACAATGAGCAGTTCTTC. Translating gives CASSPRSSSGPYNEQFF. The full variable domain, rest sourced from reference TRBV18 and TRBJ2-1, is NAGVMQNPRHLVRRRGQEARLRCSPMKGHSHVYWYRQLPEEGLKFMVYLQKENIIDESGMPKERFSAEFPKEGPSILRIQQVVRGDSAAYFCASSPRSSSGPYNEQFFGPGTRLTVL.